This T cell receptor beta chain is from a study of blood T cell repertoires in COVID-19. Resolution of symptoms, clearance, or two negative PCRs was present in recovered Cohort 3 donors. CDR1 SNHLY and CDR2 FYNNEI come from the germline V gene. This CDR3 has 14 residues. V trimming: 8 bases; J trimming: 4 bases; junction bases outside the gene matches: 10. Using immunoSEQ multiplex PCR, the repertoire was profiled, and TCRdb retains in-frame clones only, with some absent. The sample gives a few hundred thousand clones, 85% to 90% of which show up once; roughly 9.4% is in the top ten. The chain uses TRBV2 and TRBJ1-2; 7 bases align to TRBD1. This receptor was obtained from a woman between 50 and 59 years old who had recovered from COVID-19. Sequencing used PBMCs or T cells enriched from blood (not recorded which). The CDR3 reads CASRDSPGVYGYTF. Written as DNA, the CDR3 is TGTGCCAGCCGGGACAGCCCTGGCGTCTATGGCTACACCTTC. The variable domain in full, with the rest retrieved from reference TRBV2 and TRBJ1-2, is EPEVTQTPSHQVTQMGQEVILRCVPISNHLYFYWYRQILGQKVEFLVSFYNNEISEKSEIFDDQFSVERPDGSNFTLKIRSTKLEDSAMYFCASRDSPGVYGYTFGSGTRLTVV.